What follows is one TCR beta chain and its context. The antigen is not known. The record originates from a study of cytomegalovirus exposure and HLA in healthy donors. Use of 60 Vbeta and 13 Jbeta primers characterized the PCR. Profiled with immunoSEQ multiplex PCR; TCRdb holds only in-frame clones, not every one. The data show around 160,000 clones, more than 65% seen once. The ends lost 4 bases at V and 5 bases at J; junction bases unmatched: 30. Germline V lookup: CDR1 KGHSH, CDR2 LQKENI. The CDR3 is made up of 23 amino acids. Study findings and constraints: Reports credit the classifier with highly specific, highly sensitive diagnosis of cytomegalovirus status. In a later analysis, TCR beta V- and J-gene trimming showed a link to a missense DCLRE1C variant. Associated with HLA alleles at 0.05 false discovery rate in a later analysis were some 18,000 TCR beta sequences.

This chain connects TRBV18 to TRBJ1-4; 8 bases match TRBD1. This sequence was found in a young man in good health and CMV-seropositive. Sequenced material: PBMCs. The CDR3 region has the DNA TGTGCCAGCTCACGTAACTGGGACAGGTCCGACGCAGGGCGTCTTGGAAACAATGAAAAACTGTTTTTT. As protein: CASSRNWDRSDAGRLGNNEKLFF.